The clone carrying this T cell receptor (beta chain) was found a few times. This sample is part of a study of identical twins. V dropped 6 bases and J dropped 2; count of bases not matched to a gene: 7. CDR3 size: 15 residues. MiXCR, run by TCRdb on the 5' RACE reads, gives a single entry per CDR3 protein. The data hold hundreds of thousands of distinct CDR3 sequences, with over 20% observed a single time. The same sample was also studied in work on T cells expressing NK-cell markers. That report notes: Seven of the eight sequenced donors were classified as HCMV-seropositive, and one was classified as seronegative. Dominant NKG2C+ clonotypes in roughly six donors made up roughly 1.0-7.0% of CD8+ T cells.

This TCR came from a woman aged 18-30 years in good health. The sample comprised PBMCs. V usage is TRBV12-3 or TRBV12-4 and J usage is TRBJ2-3, with 8 bases matching TRBD1. CDR3 bases: TGTGCCAGCAGGCCCAGGGGGCGCGTCACAGATACGCAGTATTTT. Translation: CASRPRGRVTDTQYF.